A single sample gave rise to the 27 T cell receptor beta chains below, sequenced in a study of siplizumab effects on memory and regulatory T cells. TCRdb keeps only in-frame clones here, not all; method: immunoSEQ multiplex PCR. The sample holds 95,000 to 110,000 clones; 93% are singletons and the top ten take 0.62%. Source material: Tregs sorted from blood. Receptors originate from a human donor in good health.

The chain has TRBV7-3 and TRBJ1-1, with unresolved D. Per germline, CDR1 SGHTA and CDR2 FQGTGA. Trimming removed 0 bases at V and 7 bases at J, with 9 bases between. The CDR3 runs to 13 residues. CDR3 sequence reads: CASSLTDGFEAFF. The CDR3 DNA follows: TGTGCCAGCAGCTTAACCGACGGATTTGAAGCTTTCTTT.

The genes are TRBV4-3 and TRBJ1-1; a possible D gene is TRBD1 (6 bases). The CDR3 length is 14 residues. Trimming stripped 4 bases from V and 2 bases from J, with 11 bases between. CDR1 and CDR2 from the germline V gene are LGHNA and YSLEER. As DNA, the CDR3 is TGCGCCAGCAGCCGTGGACAGCGTAACACTGAAGCTTTCTTT. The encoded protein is CASSRGQRNTEAFF.

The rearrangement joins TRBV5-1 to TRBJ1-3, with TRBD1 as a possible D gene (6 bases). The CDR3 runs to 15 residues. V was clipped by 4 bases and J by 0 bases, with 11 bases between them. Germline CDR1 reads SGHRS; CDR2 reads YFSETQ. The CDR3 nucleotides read TGCGCCAGCAGCCGGACAGCTCTCTCTGGAAACACCATATATTTT. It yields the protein CASSRTALSGNTIYF. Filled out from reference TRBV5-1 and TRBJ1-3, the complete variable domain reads KAGVTQTPRYLIKTRGQQVTLSCSPISGHRSVSWYQQTPGQGLQFLFEYFSETQRNKGNFPGRFSGRQFSNSRSEMNVSTLELGDSALYLCASSRTALSGNTIYFGEGSWLTVV.

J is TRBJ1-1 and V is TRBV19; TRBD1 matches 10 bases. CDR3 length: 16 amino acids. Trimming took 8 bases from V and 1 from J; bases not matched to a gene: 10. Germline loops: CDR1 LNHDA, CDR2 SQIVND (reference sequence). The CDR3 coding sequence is TGTGCCAGTCGGACAGGGGGGAGGGTTAAGAACACTGAAGCTTTCTTT. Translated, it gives CASRTGGRVKNTEAFF.

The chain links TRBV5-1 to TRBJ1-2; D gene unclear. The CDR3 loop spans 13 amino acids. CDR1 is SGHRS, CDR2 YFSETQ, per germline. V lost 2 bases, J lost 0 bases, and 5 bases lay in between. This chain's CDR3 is CASSLSANYGYTF. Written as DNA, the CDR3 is TGCGCCAGCAGCTTATCCGCTAACTATGGCTACACCTTC.

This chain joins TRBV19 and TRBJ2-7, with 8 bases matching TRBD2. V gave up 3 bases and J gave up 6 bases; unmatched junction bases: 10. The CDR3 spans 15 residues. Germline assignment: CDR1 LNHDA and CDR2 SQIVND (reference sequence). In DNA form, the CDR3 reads TGTGCCAGTAGTATCCGGCCCGGGGGGGGAGGCGAGCAGTACTTC. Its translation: CASSIRPGGGGEQYF.

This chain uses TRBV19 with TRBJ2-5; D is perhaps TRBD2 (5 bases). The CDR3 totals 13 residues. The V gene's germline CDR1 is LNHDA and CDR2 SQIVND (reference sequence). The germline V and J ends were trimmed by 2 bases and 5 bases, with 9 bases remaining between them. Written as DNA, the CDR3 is TGTGCCAGTAGTATATTGGGAGATGAGACCCAGTACTTC. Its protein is CASSILGDETQYF. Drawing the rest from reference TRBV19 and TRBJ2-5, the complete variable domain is DGGITQSPKYLFRKEGQNVTLSCEQNLNHDAMYWYRQDPGQGLRLIYYSQIVNDFQKGDIAEGYSVSREKKESFPLTVTSAQKNPTAFYLCASSILGDETQYFGPGTRLLVL.

This CDR3 is CASSPHRDTEAFF. The CDR3 DNA reads TGTGCCAGCAGCCCGCATAGAGACACTGAAGCTTTCTTT. This sequence joins TRBV6-6 and TRBJ1-1, with D unclear. This CDR3 region has 13 residues. Looked up from germline, CDR1 is MNHNY and CDR2 is SVGAGI (reference sequence). V lost 6 bases, J lost 3 bases, and 11 bases lay in between.

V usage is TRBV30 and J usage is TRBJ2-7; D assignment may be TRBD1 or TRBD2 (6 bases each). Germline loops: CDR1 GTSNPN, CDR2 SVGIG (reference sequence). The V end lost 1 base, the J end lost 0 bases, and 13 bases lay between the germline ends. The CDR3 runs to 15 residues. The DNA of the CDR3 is TGTGCCTGGAGTGGGGGGGCAGGGAGCTCCTACGAGCAGTACTTC. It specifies CAWSGGAGSSYEQYF. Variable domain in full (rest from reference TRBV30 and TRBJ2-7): SQTIHQWPATLVQPVGSPLSLECTVEGTSNPNLYWYRQAAGRGLQLLFYSVGIGQISSEVPQNLSASRPQDRQFILSSKKLLLSDSGFYLCAWSGGAGSSYEQYFGPGTRLTVT.

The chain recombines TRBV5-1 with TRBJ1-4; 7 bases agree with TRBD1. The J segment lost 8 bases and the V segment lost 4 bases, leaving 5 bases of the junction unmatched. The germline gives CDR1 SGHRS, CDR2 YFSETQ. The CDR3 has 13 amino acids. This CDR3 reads CASSGSGGEKLFF. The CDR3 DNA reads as TGCGCCAGCAGCGGTTCAGGGGGGGAAAAACTGTTTTTT.

The chain's CDR3 is CASSLDPVGGYTF. In DNA, the CDR3 is TGTGCCAGCAGCTTAGACCCTGTGGGTGGCTACACCTTC. The chain has TRBV6-5 and TRBJ1-2, with D uncertain. CDR1 and CDR2 (germline): MNHEY, SVGAGI. V was cut by 6 bases and J by 7 bases, with 15 bases left in between. There are 13 residues in the CDR3.

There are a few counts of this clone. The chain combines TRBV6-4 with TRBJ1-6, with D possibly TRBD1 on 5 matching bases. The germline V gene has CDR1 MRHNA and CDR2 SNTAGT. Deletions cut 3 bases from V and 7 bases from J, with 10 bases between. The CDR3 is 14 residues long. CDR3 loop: CASSERGLNSPLHF. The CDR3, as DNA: TGTGCCAGCAGTGAGCGGGGCCTGAATTCACCCCTCCACTTT.

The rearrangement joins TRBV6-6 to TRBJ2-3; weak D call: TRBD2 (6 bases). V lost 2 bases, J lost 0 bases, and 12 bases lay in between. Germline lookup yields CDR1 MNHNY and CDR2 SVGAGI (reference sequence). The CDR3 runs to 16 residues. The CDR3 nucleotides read TGTGCCAGCAGTTACGCGGCGGGGCCTAGCACAGATACGCAGTATTTT. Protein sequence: CASSYAAGPSTDTQYF.

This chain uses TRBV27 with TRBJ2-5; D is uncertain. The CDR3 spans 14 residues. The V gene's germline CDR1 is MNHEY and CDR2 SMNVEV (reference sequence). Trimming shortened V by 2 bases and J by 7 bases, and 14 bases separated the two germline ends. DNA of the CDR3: TGTGCCAGCAGTTTAGACCGCAGGTCGGGGACCCAGTACTTC. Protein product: CASSLDRRSGTQYF.

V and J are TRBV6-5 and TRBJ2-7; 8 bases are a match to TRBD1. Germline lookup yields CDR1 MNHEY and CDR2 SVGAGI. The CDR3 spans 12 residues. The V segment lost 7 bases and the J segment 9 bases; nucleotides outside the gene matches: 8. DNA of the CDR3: TGTGCCAGCACCGGGACAGGCGGAGCGCAGTACTTC. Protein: CASTGTGGAQYF.

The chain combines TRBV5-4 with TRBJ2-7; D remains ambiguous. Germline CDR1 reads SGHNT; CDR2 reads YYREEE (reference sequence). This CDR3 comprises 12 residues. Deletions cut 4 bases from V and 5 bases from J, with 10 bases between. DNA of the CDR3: TGTGCCAGCAGCCAGTTAAGCCACGAGCAGTACTTC. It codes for CASSQLSHEQYF. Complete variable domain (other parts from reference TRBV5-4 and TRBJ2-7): ETGVTQSPTHLIKTRGQQVTLRCSSQSGHNTVSWYQQALGQGPQFIFQYYREEENGRGNFPPRFSGLQFPNYSSELNVNALELDDSALYLCASSQLSHEQYFGPGTRLTVT.

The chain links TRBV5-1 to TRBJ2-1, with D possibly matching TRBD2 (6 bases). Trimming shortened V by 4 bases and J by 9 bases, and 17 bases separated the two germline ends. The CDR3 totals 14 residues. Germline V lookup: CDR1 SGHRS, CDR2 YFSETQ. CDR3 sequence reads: CASSGDGGLFEQFF. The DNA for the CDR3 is TGCGCCAGCAGCGGAGACGGGGGTCTGTTTGAGCAGTTCTTC.

The CDR3 spells CASSYSGLVREQYF. CDR3 DNA sequence: TGTGCCAGCAGTTACTCGGGACTAGTCCGCGAGCAGTACTTC. This chain links TRBV6-5 with TRBJ2-7, with 8 bases identical to TRBD2. Germline loops: CDR1 MNHEY, CDR2 SVGAGI. V lost 0 bases and J lost 6; bases outside the gene matches: 4. The CDR3 is 14 residues long.

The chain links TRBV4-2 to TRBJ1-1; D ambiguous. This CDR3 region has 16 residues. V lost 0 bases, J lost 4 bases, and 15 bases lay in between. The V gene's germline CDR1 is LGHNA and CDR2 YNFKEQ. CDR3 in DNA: TGTGCCAGCAGCCAAGATTTAAGGTGGACGGGCACTGAAGCTTTCTTT. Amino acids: CASSQDLRWTGTEAFF.

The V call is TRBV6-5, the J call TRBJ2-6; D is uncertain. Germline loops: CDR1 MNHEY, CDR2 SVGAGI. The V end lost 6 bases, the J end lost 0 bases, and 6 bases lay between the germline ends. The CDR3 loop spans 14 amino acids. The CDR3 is CASRTISGANVLTF. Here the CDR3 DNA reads TGTGCCAGCAGGACCATCTCTGGGGCCAACGTCCTGACTTTC.

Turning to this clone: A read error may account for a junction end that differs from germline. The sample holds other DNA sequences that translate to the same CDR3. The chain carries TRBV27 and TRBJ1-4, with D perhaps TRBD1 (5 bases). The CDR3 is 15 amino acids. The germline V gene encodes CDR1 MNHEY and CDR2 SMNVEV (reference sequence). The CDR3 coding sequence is TGCGCCAGCAGGGAGTGGGCAGTAACTAATGAAAAACTGTTTTTT. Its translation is CASREWAVTNEKLFF.

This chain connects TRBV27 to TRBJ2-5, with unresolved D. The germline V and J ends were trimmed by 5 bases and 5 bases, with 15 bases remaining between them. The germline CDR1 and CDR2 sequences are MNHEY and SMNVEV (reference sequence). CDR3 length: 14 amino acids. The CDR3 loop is CASSPFLVSETQYF. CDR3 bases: TGTGCCAGCAGTCCCTTCCTCGTATCGGAGACCCAGTACTTC.

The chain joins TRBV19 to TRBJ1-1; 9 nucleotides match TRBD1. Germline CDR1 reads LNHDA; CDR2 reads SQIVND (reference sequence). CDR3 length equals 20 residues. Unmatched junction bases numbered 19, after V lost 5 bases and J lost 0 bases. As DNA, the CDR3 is TGTGCCAGTAGTCCCCCCTTGAGGACAGGGGCGAACAGGATGAACACTGAAGCTTTCTTT. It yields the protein CASSPPLRTGANRMNTEAFF.

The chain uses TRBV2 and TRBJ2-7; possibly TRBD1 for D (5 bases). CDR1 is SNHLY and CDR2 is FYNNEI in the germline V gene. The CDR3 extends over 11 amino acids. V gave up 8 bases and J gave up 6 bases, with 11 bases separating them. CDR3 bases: TGTGCCAGCGGGCAGGGCGGCGAGCAGTACTTC. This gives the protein CASGQGGEQYF.

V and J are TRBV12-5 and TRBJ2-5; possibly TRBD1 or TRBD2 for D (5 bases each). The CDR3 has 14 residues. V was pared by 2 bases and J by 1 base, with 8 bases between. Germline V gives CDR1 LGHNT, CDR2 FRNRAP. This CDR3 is CASGLRDGQETQYF. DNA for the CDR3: TGTGCTAGTGGTTTGCGGGACGGCCAAGAGACCCAGTACTTC.

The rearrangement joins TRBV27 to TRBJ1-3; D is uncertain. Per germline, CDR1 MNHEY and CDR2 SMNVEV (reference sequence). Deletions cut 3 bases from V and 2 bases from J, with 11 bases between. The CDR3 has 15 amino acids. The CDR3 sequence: CASSFTPGPGNTIYF. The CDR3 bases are TGTGCCAGCAGTTTTACACCAGGTCCTGGAAACACCATATATTTT.

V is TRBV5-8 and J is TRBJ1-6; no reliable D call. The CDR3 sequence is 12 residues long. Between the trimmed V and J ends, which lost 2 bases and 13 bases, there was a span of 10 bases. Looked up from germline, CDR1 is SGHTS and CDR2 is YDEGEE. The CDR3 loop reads CASSFNRSPLHF. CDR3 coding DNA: TGTGCCAGCAGCTTCAACAGATCCCCCCTCCACTTT.